This entry lists 24 T cell receptor beta chains sequenced from one sample in a study of blood T cell repertoires in COVID-19 (dated by TCRdb to about 2020). The library was built by means of the immunoSEQ multiplex PCR assay. TCRdb provides this immuneACCESS table in a form limited to in-frame rearrangements. Some clones are lacking; in checked studies, under half of them reflect an unresolved V gene, and why the rest are absent is not known. A total of roughly 250,000 clones appear in this sample, about 88% of them only once. The top ten clonotypes cover 2.1% of the sample. Sequencing used peripheral blood. The origin of the receptors is a woman in her thirties or forties who had recovered from COVID-19.

The rearrangement joins TRBV19 to TRBJ2-1; 9 bases map to TRBD2. The CDR3 is 15 residues long. V lost 3 bases to trimming and J lost 4 bases; unmatched junction nucleotides: 4. Germline values: CDR1 LNHDA, CDR2 SQIVND (reference sequence). CDR3 in amino acids: CASSMVAGEYNEQFF. CDR3 nucleotides: TGTGCCAGTAGTATGGTAGCGGGGGAGTACAATGAGCAGTTCTTC.

The rearrangement uses TRBV9 and TRBJ2-7; 11 bases fit TRBD1. J lost 7 bases, V lost 3 bases, and 6 bases had no gene match. From germline, CDR1 is SGDLS and CDR2 YYNGEE. This CDR3 region has 14 residues. The CDR3 DNA reads as TGTGCCAGCAGCGGCGGACAGGGGGCATGGGAGCAGTACTTC. Translated, it gives CASSGGQGAWEQYF.

The V gene is TRBV30, the J gene TRBJ2-3; D is unresolved. Germline V gene data show CDR1 as GTSNPN and CDR2 as SVGIG (reference sequence). This CDR3 comprises 13 residues. Trimming stripped 2 bases from V and 5 bases from J, with 11 bases between. The CDR3 here is CAWSLSYQDTQYF. The CDR3 DNA follows: TGTGCCTGGAGTCTAAGCTACCAAGATACGCAGTATTTT.

Details on this clone: Other DNA sequences within the sample encode an identical CDR3. The V call is TRBV7-2, the J call TRBJ2-6; D call uncertain. The CDR3 totals 15 residues. The V and J ends lost 6 bases and 0 bases respectively, with 9 bases between them. Looked up from germline, CDR1 is SGHTA and CDR2 is FQGNSA. The CDR3 nucleotides are TGTGCCAGCAGTCCTCCTAGCTCTGGGGCCAACGTCCTGACTTTC. It encodes CASSPPSSGANVLTF.

The chain carries TRBV27 and TRBJ2-1; TRBD1 might be the D (6 bases). The germline CDR1 and CDR2 sequences are MNHEY and SMNVEV (reference sequence). V lost 2 bases to trimming and J lost 4 bases, with 9 bases between them. The CDR3 loop spans 14 amino acids. CDR3 loop: CASSLRTAYNEQFF. The DNA of the CDR3 is TGTGCCAGCAGTTTAAGGACAGCATACAATGAGCAGTTCTTC.

The genes are TRBV14 and TRBJ2-3, with unresolved D. Germline V gene lookup returns CDR1 SGHDN and CDR2 FVKESK. V lost 4 bases and J lost 6, with 14 bases in between. This CDR3 comprises 14 residues. The CDR3 is CASSRATPRDTQYF. In DNA, the CDR3 is TGTGCCAGCAGCCGGGCAACCCCACGGGATACGCAGTATTTT.

In regard to this clone: This specimen includes other DNA sequences encoding the same CDR3. The chain joins TRBV19 to TRBJ1-5, with no clear D. The germline gives CDR1 LNHDA, CDR2 SQIVND (reference sequence). CDR3 length: 14 amino acids. With 3 bases removed from V and 2 bases from J, the gap between germline ends came to 8 bases. The CDR3 nucleotides read TGTGCCAGTAGTATTGAGCGGGGCAATCAGCCCCAGCATTTT. The encoded protein is CASSIERGNQPQHF.

Note on this clone: Different DNA sequences within this sample yield the same CDR3. J is TRBJ1-6 and V is TRBV19, with 8 bases identical to TRBD1. Germline V gene data show CDR1 as LNHDA and CDR2 as SQIVND (reference sequence). The junction had 2 bases not matched to a gene; V was cut back by 3 bases and J by 7 bases. There are 14 residues in the CDR3. CDR3 loop: CASSIQGANSPLHF. As DNA, the CDR3 is TGTGCCAGTAGTATCCAGGGGGCGAATTCACCCCTCCACTTT.

V and J are TRBV18 and TRBJ2-7, with TRBD1 matching over 9 bases. The CDR3 is 15 residues long. Germline V gives CDR1 KGHSH, CDR2 LQKENI. Germline trimming cut 5 bases from V and 3 bases from J; bases unmatched to any gene: 8. CDR3 in amino acids: CASSMSGQGIYEQYF. The CDR3 DNA is TGTGCCAGCTCAATGTCCGGACAGGGGATCTACGAGCAGTACTTC.

V usage is TRBV20-1 and J usage is TRBJ2-5; 8 positions match TRBD1. The CDR3 has 15 amino acids. V was pared by 3 bases and J by 4 bases, with 10 bases of the junction left unmatched. Germline V CDR1 and CDR2: DFQATT, SNEGSKA (reference sequence). CDR3 in DNA: TGCAGTGCTAGTTTCCCCAGGGGGCGCGGAGAGACCCAGTACTTC. This codes for CSASFPRGRGETQYF.

The chain has TRBV2 and TRBJ1-2; possible D gene TRBD1, 5 bases. This CDR3 spans 12 amino acids. The V gene lost 6 bases and the J gene lost 4 bases, with 9 bases spanning the gap. Germline V gene sequence: CDR1 SNHLY, CDR2 FYNNEI. The CDR3 protein is CASRGGSYGYTF. Written as DNA, the CDR3 is TGTGCCAGCAGGGGGGGAAGCTATGGCTACACCTTC.

In the case of this clone: The same CDR3 arises from other DNA sequences in this sample as well. The V gene is TRBV5-4, the J gene TRBJ1-2; TRBD1 matches at 7 bases. Germline V gene lookup returns CDR1 SGHNT and CDR2 YYREEE (reference sequence). This CDR3 contains 14 residues. V was pared by 4 bases and J by 6 bases, with 9 bases of the junction left unmatched. The CDR3, as DNA: TGTGCCAGCAGCCTGGGCCAGGGGGATGATGGCTACACCTTC. It specifies CASSLGQGDDGYTF.

The V gene is TRBV7-2, the J gene TRBJ1-2, with 7 positions matching TRBD1. The CDR3 covers 13 residues. Germline V gene sequence: CDR1 SGHTA, CDR2 FQGNSA. The V segment lost 5 bases and the J segment 3 bases; nucleotides outside the gene matches: 3. The CDR3 DNA sequence: TGTGCCAGCAGCCTAGGACAGGACTATGGCTACACCTTC. This codes for CASSLGQDYGYTF.

This rearrangement joins TRBV6-2 or TRBV6-3 to TRBJ2-1, with 10 bases matching TRBD2. Looked up from germline, CDR1 is MNHEY and CDR2 is SVGEGT. The CDR3 runs 15 residues. V gave up 2 bases and J gave up 4 bases; unmatched junction bases: 2. CDR3 coding DNA: TGTGCCAGCAGTTACGAGACTAGCGGGTACAATGAGCAGTTCTTC. This codes for CASSYETSGYNEQFF.

This chain joins TRBV27 and TRBJ2-3, with TRBD2 matching over 7 bases. From germline, CDR1 is MNHEY and CDR2 SMNVEV (reference sequence). The CDR3 is 14 residues long. J was trimmed by 2 bases and V by 2 bases; bases with no gene match: 1. The CDR3 here is CASSLAGATDTQYF. Written as DNA, the CDR3 is TGTGCCAGCAGTTTAGCGGGAGCCACAGATACGCAGTATTTT.

The V gene is TRBV4-3, the J gene TRBJ2-3; 11 positions match TRBD2. From germline, CDR1 is LGHNA and CDR2 YSLEER. CDR3 length: 20 residues. With V trimmed by 0 bases and J by 2 bases, 13 bases remained unmatched. The CDR3 coding sequence is TGCGCCAGCAGCCAAGATTGGAGTAGCGGGAGGGTCTATATCACAGATACGCAGTATTTT. Amino acids: CASSQDWSSGRVYITDTQYF.

V usage is TRBV2 and J usage is TRBJ2-3; 13 bases agree with TRBD2. The germline V gene has CDR1 SNHLY and CDR2 FYNNEI. V was clipped by 6 bases and J by 2 bases; unmatched bases: 5. This CDR3 spans 16 amino acids. The CDR3 region is CASSPGTSGVTDTQYF. CDR3 bases: TGTGCCAGCAGCCCCGGGACTAGCGGGGTCACAGATACGCAGTATTTT.

The genes are TRBV19 and TRBJ2-2, with a possible D match to TRBD2 (6 bases). Trimming removed 9 bases from V and 6 bases from J, with 17 bases in between. The CDR3 covers 14 residues. The germline V gene encodes CDR1 LNHDA and CDR2 SQIVND (reference sequence). For the CDR3, the DNA is TGTGCCAGCAAGGGGTCTTGGGGGGCCGGGGAGCTGTTTTTT. It yields the protein CASKGSWGAGELFF.

Concerning this clone: Additional DNA sequences in this sample encode the identical CDR3. This sequence joins TRBV24-1 and TRBJ1-5; D is possibly TRBD1 (5 bases). The length of the CDR3 is 14 residues. V dropped 5 bases and J dropped 6 bases, with 13 bases sitting between them. Looked up from germline, CDR1 is KGHDR and CDR2 is SFDVKD. The CDR3 nucleotides are TGTGCCACCAGTGGGCAGGGATACGGTCAGCCCCAGCATTTT. It encodes CATSGQGYGQPQHF.

CDR3 amino acids: CASSLDPRLAGVSYNEQFF. DNA of the CDR3: TGTGCCAGCAGCTTAGACCCTAGACTAGCGGGTGTCTCCTACAATGAGCAGTTCTTC. The V gene is TRBV7-2, the J gene TRBJ2-1; 10 bases match TRBD2. V was clipped by 1 base and J by 0 bases; unmatched bases: 9. Germline CDR1 and CDR2: SGHTA and FQGNSA. The CDR3 consists of 19 residues.

The chain recombines TRBV11-2 with TRBJ1-3, with D possibly TRBD1 on 5 matching bases. The CDR3 contains 17 residues. CDR1 and CDR2 (germline): SGHAT, FQNNGV. The V and J ends lost 0 bases and 4 bases respectively, with 16 bases between them. The CDR3 coding sequence is TGTGCCAGCAGCTTAGAGCGGGTGCCGGGACTCGGAAACACCATATATTTT. Translated, it gives CASSLERVPGLGNTIYF.

This clone was counted a single time. The genes are TRBV2 and TRBJ2-1; a possible D gene is TRBD2 (7 bases). The CDR3 totals 13 residues. In germline, CDR1 is SNHLY, CDR2 FYNNEI. With 7 bases removed from V and 10 bases from J, the gap between germline ends came to 17 bases. In DNA form, the CDR3 reads TGTGCCAGCATGCGGGGGCAGGGAAGGGAGCAGTTCTTC. Protein product: CASMRGQGREQFF.

This clone was counted once. The rearrangement joins TRBV6-1 to TRBJ2-3; TRBD2 agrees at 12 bases. Germline trimming cut 3 bases from V and 1 base from J; bases unmatched to any gene: 2. The CDR3 is made up of 16 amino acids. Germline lookup yields CDR1 MNHNS and CDR2 SASEGT. CDR3 nucleotides: TGTGCCAGCAGTGACCGACTAGCGGGGGGCACAGATACGCAGTATTTT. Its translation is CASSDRLAGGTDTQYF.

The rearrangement joins TRBV5-1 to TRBJ2-2; weak D call: TRBD1 (5 bases). The CDR3 is made up of 14 amino acids. Per germline, CDR1 SGHRS and CDR2 YFSETQ. Trimming left V 5 bases short and J 0 bases short, with 8 bases between. The CDR3 bases are TGCGCCAGCAGGGGGCAGACGAACACCGGGGAGCTGTTTTTT. It encodes CASRGQTNTGELFF. The whole variable domain, remainder taken from reference TRBV5-1 and TRBJ2-2, is KAGVTQTPRYLIKTRGQQVTLSCSPISGHRSVSWYQQTPGQGLQFLFEYFSETQRNKGNFPGRFSGRQFSNSRSEMNVSTLELGDSALYLCASRGQTNTGELFFGEGSRLTVL.